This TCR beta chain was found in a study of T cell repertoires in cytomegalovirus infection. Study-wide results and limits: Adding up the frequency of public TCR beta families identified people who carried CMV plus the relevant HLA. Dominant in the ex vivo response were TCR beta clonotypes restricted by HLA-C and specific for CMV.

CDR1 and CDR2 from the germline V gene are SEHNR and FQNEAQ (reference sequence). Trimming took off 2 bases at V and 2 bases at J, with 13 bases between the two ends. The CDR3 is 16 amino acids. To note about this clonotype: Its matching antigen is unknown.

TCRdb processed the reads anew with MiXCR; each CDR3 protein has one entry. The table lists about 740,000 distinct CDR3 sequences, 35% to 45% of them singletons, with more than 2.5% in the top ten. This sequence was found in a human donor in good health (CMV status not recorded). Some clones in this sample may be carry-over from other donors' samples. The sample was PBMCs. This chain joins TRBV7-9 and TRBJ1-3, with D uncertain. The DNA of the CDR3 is TGTGCCAGCAGCTTACTTTCCCGAAGGGCTGGAAACACCATATATTTT. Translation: CASSLLSRRAGNTIYF.